This passage covers 25 T cell receptor beta chains from one sample sequenced in a study of CD8+CD57+ T cells in acquired aplastic anemia. Antigens of these TCRs are unknown. The study, taken as a whole, reports: Diversity in CD8+CD57+ cells from patients fell below that of the total CD4+ and CD8+ cell pools. This difference was described as decreased diversity.

Genomic DNA served as template for TCR beta VDJ and CDR3 profiling. Via MiXCR, TCRdb re-called the reads, giving one row per CDR3 protein. The sample shows about 20,000 distinct CDR3 sequences, 30% to 50% of them seen only once. For sequencing, patients were chosen who had shown expansion of CD8+CD57+ cells by flow cytometry. Sequenced: CD8+CD57+ T cells sorted from PBMCs. Subset of the sample: bead-enriched CD8+CD57+ effector memory T cells from SAA patients. Source of these receptors: a human donor with aplastic anemia.

This clonotype turned up a few times. The chain uses TRBV20-1 and TRBJ2-3; 8 bases align to TRBD2. CDR3 size: 18 residues. After removal of 0 bases from V and 12 bases from J, the junction contained 23 bases not matched to a gene. Germline V lookup: CDR1 DFQATT, CDR2 SNEGSKA (reference sequence). The CDR3 region has the DNA TGCAGTGCTAGAGATCCCCCCGTTAGCGGGACGCGGGACGATGCCCAGTATTTT. Protein: CSARDPPVSGTRDDAQYF.

In its sample, this clonotype was seen many times. This chain joins TRBV7-6 and TRBJ2-3; the match to TRBD2 covers 9 bases. This CDR3 spans 16 amino acids. CDR1 and CDR2 from the germline V gene are SGHVS and FNYEAQ. V lost 2 bases and J lost 3; bases outside the gene matches: 6. CDR3 amino acids: CASSLRRGGQTDTQYF. The DNA of the CDR3 is TGTGCCAGCAGCTTACGGCGGGGGGGCCAGACAGATACGCAGTATTTT. Looking up the rest from reference TRBV7-6 and TRBJ2-3 gives the full variable domain: GAGVSQSPRYKVTKRGQDVALRCDPISGHVSLYWYRQALGQGPEFLTYFNYEAQQDKSGLPNDRFSAERPEGSISTLTIQRTEQRDSAMYRCASSLRRGGQTDTQYFGPGTRLTVL.

Regarding this clonotype: One end of the junction fails to match germline, which may point to a read error. The CDR3 bases are TGTGCCAGCAGCTTAACCCCGGGACAGGGTAATGGCTCCACCTTC. It specifies CASSLTPGQGNGSTF. The chain links TRBV7-8 to TRBJ1-2; 9 bases are a match to TRBD1. Per germline, CDR1 SGHVS and CDR2 FQNEAQ. The CDR3 runs to 15 residues.

This clonotype was observed a few times. V usage is TRBV6-6 and J usage is TRBJ2-7; maybe TRBD1 (6 bases). This CDR3 is 13 amino acids long. In germline, CDR1 is MNHNY, CDR2 SVGAGI (reference sequence). Trimming removed 6 bases from V and 6 bases from J, with 15 bases in between. This chain's CDR3 is CASSYIQGVEQYF. CDR3 bases: TGTGCCAGCAGCTACATACAGGGCGTCGAGCAGTACTTC.

V is TRBV29-1 and J is TRBJ2-1; 8 nucleotides match TRBD1. The CDR3 has 12 amino acids. V lost 6 bases and J lost 7; bases outside the gene matches: 5. CDR1 SQVTM and CDR2 ANQGSEA come from the germline V gene. The CDR3 reads CSVRQGLNEQFF. The CDR3 nucleotides read TGCAGCGTGCGACAGGGGTTGAATGAGCAGTTCTTC.

The rearrangement joins TRBV4-2 to TRBJ1-2; 12 nucleotides line up with TRBD1. The CDR3 spans 17 residues. Germline-derived CDR1 and CDR2 are LGHNA and YNFKEQ. The ends lost 0 bases at V and 4 bases at J; junction bases unmatched: 6. The DNA of the CDR3 is TGTGCCAGCAGCCAAGATGCGGGACAGGGGGCTTTCTATGGCTACACCTTC. This translates into CASSQDAGQGAFYGYTF.

As regards this clonotype: Sequence at one end of the junction differs from germline and may be a read error. The chain recombines TRBV20-1 with TRBJ1-2, with D perhaps TRBD1 (5 bases). The length of the CDR3 is 17 residues. The germline gives CDR1 DFQATT, CDR2 SNEGSKA (reference sequence). As DNA, the CDR3 is TGCAGTGCTAGATCTGAACTAGCGGAATTAGGGGACTATGGCCACACCTTC. This sequence encodes CSARSELAELGDYGHTF.

Concerning this clonotype itself: Its ends do not fully match the called genes, so a read error is possible. The gene calls are TRBV9 and TRBJ2-7, with D unclear. The CDR3 contains 15 residues. In germline, CDR1 is SGDLS, CDR2 YYNGEE. The CDR3 here is CASSAGRAASYEQCF. The CDR3 nucleotides are TGTGCCAGCAGCGCCGGACGCGCAGCCTCCTACGAGCAGTGCTTC.

This chain joins TRBV9 and TRBJ2-3; no reliable D call. Trimming pared 4 bases from V and 0 bases from J, leaving 15 bases between. The V gene's germline CDR1 is SGDLS and CDR2 YYNGEE. There are 16 residues in the CDR3. The CDR3 DNA follows: TGTGCCAGCAGCCCCAGTATGTTTACTAGCACAGATACGCAGTATTTT. The encoded protein is CASSPSMFTSTDTQYF.

V is TRBV4-1 and J is TRBJ2-7; 8 bases are a match to TRBD2. Germline V lookup: CDR1 MGHRA, CDR2 YSYEKL. This CDR3 is built from 15 residues. V shed 3 bases, J shed 0 bases, and the junction held 4 bases outside the gene matches. The CDR3 region is CASSHGGRSSYEQYF. CDR3 in DNA: TGCGCCAGCAGCCACGGCGGGAGGAGCTCCTACGAGCAGTACTTC.

The chain recombines TRBV7-6 with TRBJ2-2, with TRBD1 matching over 9 bases. V gave up 2 bases and J gave up 5 bases; unmatched junction bases: 9. There are 17 residues in the CDR3. Looked up from germline, CDR1 is SGHVS and CDR2 is FNYEAQ. The CDR3 loop is CASSLSGQGLWTGELFF. The CDR3 nucleotides are TGTGCCAGCAGCTTATCGGGACAGGGACTTTGGACCGGGGAGCTGTTTTTT.

In this sample, this clonotype turned up a few times. This chain connects TRBV7-9 to TRBJ2-4; 9 nucleotides line up with TRBD2. The V gene's germline CDR1 is SEHNR and CDR2 FQNEAQ (reference sequence). The junction had 4 bases not matched to a gene; V was cut back by 5 bases and J by 11 bases. The CDR3 consists of 12 residues. The DNA of the CDR3 is TGTGCCAGCAGCAATGGACTAGCGCTTCAGTACTTC. This gives the protein CASSNGLALQYF.

This clonotype was recorded a few times. This chain uses TRBV7-8 with TRBJ2-1, with TRBD2 matching over 7 bases. Unmatched junction bases numbered 5, after V lost 3 bases and J lost 0 bases. The CDR3 length is 16 residues. Germline V gives CDR1 SGHVS, CDR2 FQNEAQ. The CDR3: CASSLGSGDSYNEQFF. The CDR3 DNA follows: TGTGCCAGCAGCTTGGGAAGCGGGGACTCCTACAATGAGCAGTTCTTC.

The chain links TRBV19 to TRBJ1-5; tentative D call: TRBD2 (6 bases). The end of the DNA fits TRBJ2-3 better, so the J call may be wrong. The CDR3 loop spans 13 amino acids. The germline V gene has CDR1 LNHDA and CDR2 SQIVND (reference sequence). The CDR3 reads CAARWRGNQPQYF. The CDR3 DNA reads TGTGCCGCCAGGTGGAGGGGCAATCAGCCCCAGTATTTT.

In regard to this clonotype: Relative to the germline gene, one junction end is altered; a read error may explain this. The chain couples TRBV5-4 to TRBJ1-3; no reliable D call. Germline V CDR1 and CDR2: SGHNT, YYREEE (reference sequence). CDR3 length equals 14 residues. The CDR3 nucleotides are TGTGCCAGCAGCGCCAGACCATCGGGAAACACCCTATATTTT. It translates to CASSARPSGNTLYF.

CDR3 nucleotides: TGTGCCAGCAGCCCGACCGGACAGCCCTACGAGCAGTACTTC. Protein sequence: CASSPTGQPYEQYF. The chain combines TRBV9 with TRBJ2-7; weak D call: TRBD1 (6 bases). This CDR3 contains 14 residues. Germline CDR1 is SGDLS and CDR2 is YYNGEE. Deletions cut 4 bases from V and 2 bases from J, with 13 bases between.

Ten or more counts support this clonotype. V usage is TRBV4-2 and J usage is TRBJ2-1, with 10 positions matching TRBD2. CDR1 LGHNA and CDR2 YNFKEQ come from the germline V gene. V was clipped by 5 bases and J by 7 bases; unmatched bases: 14. The CDR3 is made up of 17 amino acids. The CDR3 spells CASSEGVAGGPFNEQFF. The CDR3 DNA follows: TGTGCCAGCAGCGAAGGGGTAGCGGGGGGACCATTTAATGAGCAGTTCTTC.

V gene TRBV10-3 combines with J gene TRBJ1-4; no reliable D call. Germline lookup yields CDR1 ENHRY and CDR2 SYGVKD. V lost 8 bases and J 0 bases, leaving 10 bases between the germline ends. This CDR3 region has 14 residues. DNA of the CDR3: TGTGCCATCGGGCCAACTGCAACTAATGAAAAACTGTTTTTT. It codes for CAIGPTATNEKLFF.

The chain links TRBV19 to TRBJ2-1, with 13 bases lining up with TRBD2. Germline CDR1 reads LNHDA; CDR2 reads SQIVND (reference sequence). J was trimmed by 2 bases and V by 5 bases; bases with no gene match: 3. The CDR3 totals 16 residues. CDR3 coding DNA: TGTGCCAGTAGTGTGACTAGCGGGAGGACCTACAATGAGCAGTTCTTC. Its translation: CASSVTSGRTYNEQFF.

This clonotype was counted at least ten times. The chain combines TRBV4-1 with TRBJ2-7; no definite D call. CDR1 is MGHRA and CDR2 is YSYEKL in the germline V gene. V lost 8 bases and J lost 3, with 8 bases in between. This CDR3 is built from 11 residues. The CDR3 DNA is TGCGCCAGCGGGCAGAACTACGAGCAGTACTTC. Its protein is CASGQNYEQYF.

The chain combines TRBV7-9 with TRBJ2-7; D tentatively fits TRBD1 or TRBD2 (5 bases each). V dropped 6 bases and J dropped 4 bases, with 19 bases sitting between them. Germline V gene data show CDR1 as SEHNR and CDR2 as FQNEAQ (reference sequence). This CDR3 is built from 15 residues. The chain's CDR3 is CASSNPADKLYEQYF. CDR3 in DNA: TGTGCCAGCAGTAATCCAGCGGACAAGCTTTACGAGCAGTACTTC.

This clonotype appeared many times. This chain uses TRBV24-1 with TRBJ2-1, with a tentative D call TRBD2 (5 bases). Trimming cost V 9 bases and J 0 bases, with 14 bases left between them. The CDR3 has 15 amino acids. Germline assignment: CDR1 KGHDR and CDR2 SFDVKD. CDR3 sequence reads: CATHRGESSYNEQFF. The CDR3 DNA is TGTGCCACCCACCGGGGTGAGAGCTCCTACAATGAGCAGTTCTTC.

The chain is built from TRBV20-1 and TRBJ2-3, with D perhaps matching TRBD1 or TRBD2 (5 bases each). The germline V and J ends were trimmed by 1 base and 1 base, with 24 bases remaining between them. Looked up from germline, CDR1 is DFQATT and CDR2 is SNEGSKA (reference sequence). The CDR3 runs to 19 residues. The CDR3: CSARVTPVNGTRGTDTQYF. Written as DNA, the CDR3 is TGCAGTGCTAGAGTTACGCCCGTTAACGGGACGCGGGGCACAGATACGCAGTATTTT.

A few counts support this clonotype. V and J are TRBV29-1 and TRBJ2-2; D uncertain. Trimming stripped 4 bases from V and 3 bases from J, with 9 bases between. This CDR3 has 13 residues. The germline V gene encodes CDR1 SQVTM and CDR2 ANQGSEA. The CDR3 region is CSVARTYTGELFF. In nucleotides, the CDR3 is TGCAGCGTTGCTCGTACCTACACCGGGGAGCTGTTTTTT.

The chain has TRBV6-5 and TRBJ2-2, with D possibly matching TRBD2 (5 bases). CDR1 and CDR2 (germline): MNHEY, SVGAGI. V was trimmed by 2 bases and J by 4 bases, leaving 11 bases between them. The CDR3 runs to 15 residues. CDR3 protein: CASSYVRDGTGELFF. The CDR3 coding sequence is TGTGCCAGCAGTTACGTCCGGGATGGCACCGGGGAGCTGTTTTTT.